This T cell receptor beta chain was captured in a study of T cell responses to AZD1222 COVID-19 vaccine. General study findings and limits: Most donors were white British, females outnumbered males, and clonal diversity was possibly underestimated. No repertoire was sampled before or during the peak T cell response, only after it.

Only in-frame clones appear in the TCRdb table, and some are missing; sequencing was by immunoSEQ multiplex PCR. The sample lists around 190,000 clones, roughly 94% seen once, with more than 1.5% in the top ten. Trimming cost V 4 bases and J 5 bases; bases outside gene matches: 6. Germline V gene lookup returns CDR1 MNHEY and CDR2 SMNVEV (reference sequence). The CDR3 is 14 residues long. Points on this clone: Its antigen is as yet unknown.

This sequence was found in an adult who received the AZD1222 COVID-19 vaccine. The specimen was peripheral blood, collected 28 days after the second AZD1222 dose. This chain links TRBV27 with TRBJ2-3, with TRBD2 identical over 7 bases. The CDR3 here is CASSYGREGDTQYF. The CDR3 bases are TGTGCCAGCAGTTACGGAAGGGAGGGAGATACGCAGTATTTT.